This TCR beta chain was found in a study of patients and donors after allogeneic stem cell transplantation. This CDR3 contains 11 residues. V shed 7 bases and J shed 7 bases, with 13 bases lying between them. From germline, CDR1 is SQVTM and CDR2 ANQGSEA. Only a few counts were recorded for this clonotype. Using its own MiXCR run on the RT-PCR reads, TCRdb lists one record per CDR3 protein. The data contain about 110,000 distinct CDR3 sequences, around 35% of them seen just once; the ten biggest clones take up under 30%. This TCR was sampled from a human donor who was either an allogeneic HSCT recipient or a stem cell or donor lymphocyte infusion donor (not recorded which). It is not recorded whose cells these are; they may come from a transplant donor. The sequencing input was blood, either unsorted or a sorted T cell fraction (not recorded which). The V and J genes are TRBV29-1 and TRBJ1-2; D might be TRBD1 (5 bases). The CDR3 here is CSANQGSGYTF. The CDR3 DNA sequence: TGCAGCGCAAACCAGGGAAGTGGCTACACCTTC.